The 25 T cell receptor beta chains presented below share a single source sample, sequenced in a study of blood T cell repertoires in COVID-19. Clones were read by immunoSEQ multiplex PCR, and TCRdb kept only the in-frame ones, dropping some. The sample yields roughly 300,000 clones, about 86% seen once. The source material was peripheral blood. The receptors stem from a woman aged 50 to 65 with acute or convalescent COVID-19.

This CDR3 is CASSRTSPGGYTF. The CDR3 DNA reads TGCGCCAGCAGTCGGACCTCTCCGGGGGGCTACACCTTC. This chain links TRBV23-1 with TRBJ1-2; D is uncertain. TRBV23-1 is identified as an open reading frame with a role that is uncertain. V was cut by 4 bases and J by 8 bases, with 14 bases left in between. This CDR3 is 13 amino acids long.

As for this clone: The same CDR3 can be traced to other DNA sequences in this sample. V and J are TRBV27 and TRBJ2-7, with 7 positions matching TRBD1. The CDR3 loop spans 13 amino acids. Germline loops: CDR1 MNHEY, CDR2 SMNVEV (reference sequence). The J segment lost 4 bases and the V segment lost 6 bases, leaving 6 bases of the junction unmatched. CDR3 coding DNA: TGTGCCAGCAGCCGACAGGGAAATTACGAGCAGTACTTC. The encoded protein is CASSRQGNYEQYF.

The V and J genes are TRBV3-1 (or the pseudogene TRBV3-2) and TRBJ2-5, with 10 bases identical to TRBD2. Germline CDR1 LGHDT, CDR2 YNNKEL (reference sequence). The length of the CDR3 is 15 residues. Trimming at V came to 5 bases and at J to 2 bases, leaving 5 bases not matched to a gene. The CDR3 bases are TGTGCCAGCAGCGAAAGCGGGGGGGTGCAAGAGACCCAGTACTTC. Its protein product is CASSESGGVQETQYF.

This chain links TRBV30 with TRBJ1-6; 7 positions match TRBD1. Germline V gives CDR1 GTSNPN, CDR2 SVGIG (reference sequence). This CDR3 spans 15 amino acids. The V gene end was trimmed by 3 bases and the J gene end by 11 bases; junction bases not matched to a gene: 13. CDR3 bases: TGTGCCTGGAGCACCTTCGACAGGGTTCTGCCACCCCTCCACTTT. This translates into CAWSTFDRVLPPLHF.

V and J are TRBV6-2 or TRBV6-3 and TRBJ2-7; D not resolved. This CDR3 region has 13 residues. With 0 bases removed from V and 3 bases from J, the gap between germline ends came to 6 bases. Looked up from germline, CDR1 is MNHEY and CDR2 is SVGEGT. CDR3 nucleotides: TGTGCCAGCAGTTACTCGGCAAACTACGAGCAGTACTTC. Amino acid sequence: CASSYSANYEQYF.

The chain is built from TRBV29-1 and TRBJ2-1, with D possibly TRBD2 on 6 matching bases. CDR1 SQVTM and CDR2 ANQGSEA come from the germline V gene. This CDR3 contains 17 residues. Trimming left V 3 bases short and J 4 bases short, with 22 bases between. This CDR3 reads CSVEVWAGIGTYNEQFF. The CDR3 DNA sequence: TGCAGCGTTGAGGTTTGGGCGGGAATAGGGACTTACAATGAGCAGTTCTTC.

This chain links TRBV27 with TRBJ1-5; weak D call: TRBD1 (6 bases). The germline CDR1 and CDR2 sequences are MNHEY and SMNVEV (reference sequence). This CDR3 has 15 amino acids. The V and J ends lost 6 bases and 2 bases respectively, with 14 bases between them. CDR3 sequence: CASSQGRGRNQPQHF. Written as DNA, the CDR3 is TGTGCCAGCAGCCAGGGGCGTGGGCGCAATCAGCCCCAGCATTTT.

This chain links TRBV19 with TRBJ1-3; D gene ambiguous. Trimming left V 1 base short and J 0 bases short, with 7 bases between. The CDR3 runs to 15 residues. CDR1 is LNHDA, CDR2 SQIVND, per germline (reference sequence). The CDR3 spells CASSIARVSGNTIYF. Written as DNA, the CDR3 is TGTGCCAGTAGTATAGCCCGGGTCTCTGGAAACACCATATATTTT.

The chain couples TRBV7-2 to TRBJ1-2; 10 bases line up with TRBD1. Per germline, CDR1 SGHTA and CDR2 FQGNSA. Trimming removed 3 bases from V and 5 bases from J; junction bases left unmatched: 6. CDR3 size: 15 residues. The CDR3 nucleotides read TGTGCCAGCAGCTTCACCGGGACAGGGGTTTATGGCTACACCTTC. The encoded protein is CASSFTGTGVYGYTF.

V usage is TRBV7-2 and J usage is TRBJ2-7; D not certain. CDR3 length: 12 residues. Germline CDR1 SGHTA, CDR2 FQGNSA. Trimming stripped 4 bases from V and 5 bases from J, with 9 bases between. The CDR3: CASSSLRDEQYF. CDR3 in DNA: TGTGCCAGCAGCTCCCTTCGTGACGAGCAGTACTTC.

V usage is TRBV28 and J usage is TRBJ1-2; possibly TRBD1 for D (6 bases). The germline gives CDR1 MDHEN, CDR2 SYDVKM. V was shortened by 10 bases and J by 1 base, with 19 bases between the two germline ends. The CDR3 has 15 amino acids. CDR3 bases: TGTGCCACCCCCATGTCGGGGACAAGTAACTATGGCTACACCTTC. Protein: CATPMSGTSNYGYTF.

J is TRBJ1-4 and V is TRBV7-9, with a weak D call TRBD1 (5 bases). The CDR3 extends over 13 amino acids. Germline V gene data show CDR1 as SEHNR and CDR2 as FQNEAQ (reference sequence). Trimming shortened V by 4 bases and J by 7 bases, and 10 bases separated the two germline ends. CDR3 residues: CASSSPGGEKLFF. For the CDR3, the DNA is TGTGCCAGCAGCTCCCCCGGGGGTGAAAAACTGTTTTTT.

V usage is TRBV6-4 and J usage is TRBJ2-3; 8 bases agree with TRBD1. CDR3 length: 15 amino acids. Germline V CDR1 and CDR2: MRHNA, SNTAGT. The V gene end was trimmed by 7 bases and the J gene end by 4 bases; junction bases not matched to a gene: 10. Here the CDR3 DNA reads TGTGCCAGCAAAGCCGGGACAGGAGACTCAGATACGCAGTATTTT. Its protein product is CASKAGTGDSDTQYF.

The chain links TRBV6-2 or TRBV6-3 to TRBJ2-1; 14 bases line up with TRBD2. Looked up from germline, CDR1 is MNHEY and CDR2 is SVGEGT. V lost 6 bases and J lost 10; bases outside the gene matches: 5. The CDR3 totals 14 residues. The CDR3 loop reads CASSWGLAGVEQFF. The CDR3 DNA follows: TGTGCCAGCAGCTGGGGACTAGCGGGAGTGGAGCAGTTCTTC.

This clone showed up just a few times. The CDR3 spells CASSLLYGELFF. The CDR3 DNA reads TGCGCCAGCAGCTTGTTGTACGGGGAGCTGTTTTTT. The V call is TRBV5-1, the J call TRBJ2-2; no clear D. The germline V gene has CDR1 SGHRS and CDR2 YFSETQ. V shed 1 base and J shed 7 bases, with 5 bases lying between them. The CDR3 sequence is 12 residues long. The full variable domain, with the rest looked up from reference TRBV5-1 and TRBJ2-2, is KAGVTQTPRYLIKTRGQQVTLSCSPISGHRSVSWYQQTPGQGLQFLFEYFSETQRNKGNFPGRFSGRQFSNSRSEMNVSTLELGDSALYLCASSLLYGELFFGEGSRLTVL.

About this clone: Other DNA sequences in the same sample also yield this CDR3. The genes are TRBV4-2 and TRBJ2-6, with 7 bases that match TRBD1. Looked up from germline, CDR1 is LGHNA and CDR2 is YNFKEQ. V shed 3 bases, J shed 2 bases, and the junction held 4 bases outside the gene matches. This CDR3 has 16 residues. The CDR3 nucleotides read TGTGCCAGCAGCCAGCCCCAGGGGGCTGGGGCCAACGTCCTGACTTTC. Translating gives CASSQPQGAGANVLTF.

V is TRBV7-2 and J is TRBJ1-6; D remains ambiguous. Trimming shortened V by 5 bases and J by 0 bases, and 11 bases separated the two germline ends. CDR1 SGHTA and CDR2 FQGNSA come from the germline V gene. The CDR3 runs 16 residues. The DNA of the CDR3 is TGTGCCAGCAGCCCTTACCTGAGCTCCTATAATTCACCCCTCCACTTT. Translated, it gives CASSPYLSSYNSPLHF.

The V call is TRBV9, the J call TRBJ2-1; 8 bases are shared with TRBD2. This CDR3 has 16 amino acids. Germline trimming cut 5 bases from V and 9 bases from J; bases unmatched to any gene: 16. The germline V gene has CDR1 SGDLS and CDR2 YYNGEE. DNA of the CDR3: TGTGCCAGCAGTCAAGAAGACGGGAGGGCCAATCCTGAGCAGTTCTTC. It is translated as CASSQEDGRANPEQFF.

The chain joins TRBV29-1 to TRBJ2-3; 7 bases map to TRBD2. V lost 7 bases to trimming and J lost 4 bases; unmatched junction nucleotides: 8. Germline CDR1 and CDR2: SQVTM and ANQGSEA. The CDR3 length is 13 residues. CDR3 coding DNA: TGCAGCGCATACACCAGCGGGGCAGATACGCAGTATTTT. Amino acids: CSAYTSGADTQYF.

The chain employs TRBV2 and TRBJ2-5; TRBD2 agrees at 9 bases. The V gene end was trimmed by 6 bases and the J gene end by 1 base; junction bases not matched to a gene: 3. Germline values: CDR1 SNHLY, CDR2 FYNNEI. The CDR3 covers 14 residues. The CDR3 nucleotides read TGTGCCAGCAGGGCGACTAGCGGCCAAGAGACCCAGTACTTC. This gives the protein CASRATSGQETQYF.

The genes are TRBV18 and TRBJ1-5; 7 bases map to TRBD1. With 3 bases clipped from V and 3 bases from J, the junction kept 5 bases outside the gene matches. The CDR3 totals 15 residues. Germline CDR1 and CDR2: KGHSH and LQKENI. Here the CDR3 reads CASSPGTASNQPQHF. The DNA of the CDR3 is TGTGCCAGCTCACCCGGGACAGCATCCAATCAGCCCCAGCATTTT.

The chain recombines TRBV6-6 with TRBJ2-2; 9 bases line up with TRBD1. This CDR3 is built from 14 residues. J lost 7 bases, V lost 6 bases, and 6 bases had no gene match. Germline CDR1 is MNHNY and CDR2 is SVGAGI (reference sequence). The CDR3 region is CASSEQGAGGELFF. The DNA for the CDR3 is TGTGCCAGCAGCGAACAGGGGGCCGGCGGGGAGCTGTTTTTT.

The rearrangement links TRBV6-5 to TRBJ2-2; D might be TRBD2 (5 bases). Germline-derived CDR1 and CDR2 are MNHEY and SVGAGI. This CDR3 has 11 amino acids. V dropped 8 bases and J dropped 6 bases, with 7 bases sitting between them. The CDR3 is CASEGPGELFF. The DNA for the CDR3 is TGTGCCAGCGAGGGTCCCGGGGAGCTGTTTTTT.

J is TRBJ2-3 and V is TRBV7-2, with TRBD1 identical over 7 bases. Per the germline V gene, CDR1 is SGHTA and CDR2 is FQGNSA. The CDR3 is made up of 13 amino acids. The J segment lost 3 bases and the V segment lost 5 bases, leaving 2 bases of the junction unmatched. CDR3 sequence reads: CASSAQGTDTQYF. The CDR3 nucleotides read TGTGCCAGCAGCGCACAGGGGACAGATACGCAGTATTTT. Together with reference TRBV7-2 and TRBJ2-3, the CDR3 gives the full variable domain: GAGVSQSPSNKVTEKGKDVELRCDPISGHTALYWYRQSLGQGLEFLIYFQGNSAPDKSGLPSDRFSAERTGGSVSTLTIQRTQQEDSAVYLCASSAQGTDTQYFGPGTRLTVL.

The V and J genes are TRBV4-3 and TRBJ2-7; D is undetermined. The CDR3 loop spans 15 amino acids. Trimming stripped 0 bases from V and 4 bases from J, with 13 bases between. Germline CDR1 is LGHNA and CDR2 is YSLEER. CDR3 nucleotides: TGCGCCAGCAGCCAAGAGTGGCTCGTGCCATACGAGCAGTACTTC. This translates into CASSQEWLVPYEQYF.